These 15 T cell receptor beta chains originate from one sample sequenced in a study of regulatory T cells in long-lasting Graves disease (dated by TCRdb to the early 2020s). The time point tag for this specimen amounts to: newly diagnosed GD, antithyroid drugs for less than 3 months. RNA was extracted from PBMCs in TRIzol for both TCR sequencing and RNA sequencing. Receptor libraries were prepared by multiplex PCR. The run used an Illumina HiSeq 4000. TCR beta libraries were built with iRepertoire HTBI primers and Arm-PCR amplification of CDR3 regions. TCRdb reprocessing: public reads trimmed at Q25 with fastp, clones called with MiXCR, in-frame beta chains kept. Entries are consolidated by CDR3 protein sequence, retaining the most common genes and DNA. This sample is represented by 250,000 or so distinct CDR3 sequences; around a sixth of them were singletons. Around 15% of the sample rests with the top ten.

These data were also filed under a second study, of T cells in Graves' hyperthyroidism and ophthalmopathy.

The specimen was peripheral blood mononuclear cells (PBMCs), collected at new diagnosis, from a patient treated with antithyroid drugs. All receptors come from a woman under 40 with Graves disease. Donor details come from another sample of the same person, matched by shared clones.

In this sample, this clonotype turned up many times. This sequence joins TRBV20-1 and TRBJ2-7; D uncertain. This CDR3 spans 15 amino acids. Deletions cut 0 bases from V and 1 base from J, with 13 bases between. Germline CDR1 is DFQATT and CDR2 is SNEGSKA (reference sequence). CDR3 DNA: TGCAGTGCTAGAGATCAGCAGGCCTCGTCCTACGAGCAGTACTTC. It is translated as CSARDQQASSYEQYF.

This chain joins TRBV29-1 and TRBJ2-1, with 7 bases that match TRBD1. V lost 3 bases to trimming and J lost 10 bases; unmatched junction nucleotides: 9. CDR3 length equals 13 residues. Germline values: CDR1 SQVTM, CDR2 ANQGSEA. CDR3 protein: CSVDGQEGEEQFF. CDR3 nucleotide sequence: TGCAGCGTTGATGGACAGGAAGGGGAAGAGCAGTTCTTC.

This clonotype was found many times. The genes are TRBV27 and TRBJ1-2; 9 bases map to TRBD1. This CDR3 comprises 13 residues. Germline V gene lookup returns CDR1 MNHEY and CDR2 SMNVEV (reference sequence). V trimming: 5 bases; J trimming: 6 bases; junction bases outside the gene matches: 4. CDR3 DNA sequence: TGTGCCAGCAGTCCCACAGGGGGCGATGGCTACACCTTC. Amino acid sequence: CASSPTGGDGYTF.

This clonotype appeared many times. The chain uses TRBV27 and TRBJ2-7; 9 bases align to TRBD1. The CDR3 contains 18 residues. CDR1 MNHEY and CDR2 SMNVEV come from the germline V gene (reference sequence). The V gene end was trimmed by 5 bases and the J gene end by 4 bases; junction bases not matched to a gene: 18. The DNA for the CDR3 is TGTGCCAGCAGTCTTGTGGGCCCCACCCGGGACAGGGTTTACGAGCAGTACTTC. This encodes CASSLVGPTRDRVYEQYF.

The table lists this clonotype with many counts. This sequence joins TRBV5-1 and TRBJ2-5, with D perhaps matching TRBD2 (5 bases). The CDR3 is 15 residues long. The V gene's germline CDR1 is SGHRS and CDR2 YFSETQ. V gave up 4 bases and J gave up 2 bases, with 15 bases separating them. The CDR3 region is CASSPLGEGQETQYF. The DNA of the CDR3 is TGCGCCAGCAGCCCGTTGGGAGAGGGTCAAGAGACCCAGTACTTC.

A few counts support this clonotype. The chain carries TRBV10-3 and TRBJ2-7; D uncertain. The CDR3 runs to 11 residues. The germline V gene has CDR1 ENHRY and CDR2 SYGVKD. Trimming removed 4 bases from V and 4 bases from J, with 5 bases in between. As DNA, the CDR3 is TGTGCCATCAGTGGCGAGTACGAGCAGTACTTC. This gives the protein CAISGEYEQYF.

This clonotype was found many times. V gene TRBV20-1 combines with J gene TRBJ2-1; the match to TRBD2 covers 10 bases. The V and J ends lost 3 bases and 7 bases, in that order; junction bases with no gene match: 15. Germline CDR1 is DFQATT and CDR2 is SNEGSKA (reference sequence). The CDR3 runs to 17 residues. The CDR3 DNA reads as TGCAGTGCTAGGGTCCTCTGGGGAGCGGGGGGGAAGAATGAGCAGTTCTTC. It codes for CSARVLWGAGGKNEQFF.

V and J are TRBV15 and TRBJ1-2, with a possible D match to TRBD1 (6 bases). The germline V gene encodes CDR1 LNHNV and CDR2 YYDKDF (reference sequence). Trimming took off 5 bases at V and 5 bases at J, with 12 bases between the two ends. The CDR3 length is 13 residues. The CDR3: CATSLGGGYGYTF. In DNA form, the CDR3 reads TGTGCCACCAGCTTAGGGGGGGGGTATGGCTACACCTTC.

There are many counts of this clonotype. The chain uses TRBV7-8 and TRBJ1-4; D is undetermined. The length of the CDR3 is 18 residues. Germline CDR1 is SGHVS and CDR2 is FQNEAQ. Trimming took 1 base from V and 0 from J, leaving 15 bases between them. CDR3 in amino acids: CASSLDYGFQPTNEKLFF. Written as DNA, the CDR3 is TGTGCCAGCAGCTTAGACTACGGATTTCAACCAACTAATGAAAAACTGTTTTTT.

In its sample, this clonotype was seen many times. The V and J genes are TRBV12-3 or TRBV12-4 and TRBJ2-3, with 10 nucleotides matching TRBD2. This CDR3 has 14 residues. Trimming removed 8 bases from V and 8 bases from J; junction bases left unmatched: 10. In DNA, the CDR3 is TGTGCCAGCGTTTCCGGGACTAGCGTGGGTACGCAGTATTTT. It encodes CASVSGTSVGTQYF.

As concerns this clonotype: A clone one base away is much larger, so this may be a read error. The chain has TRBV6-2 or TRBV6-3 and TRBJ1-1, with TRBD1 matching over 8 bases. Germline CDR1 and CDR2: MNHEY and SVGEGT. The CDR3 is made up of 15 amino acids. CDR3 in amino acids: CVSSEPTGANTEAFF. Here the CDR3 DNA reads TGTGTCAGCAGTGAGCCGACAGGGGCCAACACTGAAGCTTTCTTT.

The sample holds a few counts of this clonotype. V usage is TRBV18 and J usage is TRBJ2-2; 8 nucleotides line up with TRBD1. This CDR3 spans 17 amino acids. With V trimmed by 2 bases and J by 3 bases, 8 bases remained unmatched. CDR1 and CDR2 from the germline V gene are KGHSH and LQKENI. CDR3 region: CASSPDSQGAYTGELFF. The DNA of the CDR3 is TGTGCCAGCTCACCAGATAGCCAGGGGGCGTACACCGGGGAGCTGTTTTTT.

The sample holds a few counts of this clonotype. This chain uses TRBV5-4 with TRBJ2-3; the match to TRBD1 covers 9 bases. The V gene end was trimmed by 3 bases and the J gene end by 7 bases; junction bases not matched to a gene: 9. The germline gives CDR1 SGHNT, CDR2 YYREEE (reference sequence). CDR3 length: 15 residues. This chain's CDR3 is CASSSRDREGHTQYF. The CDR3 bases are TGTGCCAGCAGCTCGCGGGACAGGGAAGGGCATACGCAGTATTTT.

The chain combines TRBV5-1 with TRBJ1-2; 11 bases are a match to TRBD1. CDR1 and CDR2 from the germline V gene are SGHRS and YFSETQ. V dropped 4 bases and J dropped 3; count of bases not matched to a gene: 14. The length of the CDR3 is 18 residues. Here the CDR3 reads CASSANPGQGDGYYGYTF. Here the CDR3 DNA reads TGCGCCAGCAGCGCCAACCCGGGACAGGGGGATGGTTACTATGGCTACACCTTC.

This chain uses TRBV7-2 with TRBJ2-5; 12 bases line up with TRBD2. Germline V gene lookup returns CDR1 SGHTA and CDR2 FQGNSA. V shed 6 bases and J 1 base; nucleotides not matched to a gene: 3. This CDR3 is built from 15 residues. The CDR3 nucleotides read TGTGCCAGCAGTTGGACTAGCGGGGCCCAAGAGACCCAGTACTTC. Its translation is CASSWTSGAQETQYF.